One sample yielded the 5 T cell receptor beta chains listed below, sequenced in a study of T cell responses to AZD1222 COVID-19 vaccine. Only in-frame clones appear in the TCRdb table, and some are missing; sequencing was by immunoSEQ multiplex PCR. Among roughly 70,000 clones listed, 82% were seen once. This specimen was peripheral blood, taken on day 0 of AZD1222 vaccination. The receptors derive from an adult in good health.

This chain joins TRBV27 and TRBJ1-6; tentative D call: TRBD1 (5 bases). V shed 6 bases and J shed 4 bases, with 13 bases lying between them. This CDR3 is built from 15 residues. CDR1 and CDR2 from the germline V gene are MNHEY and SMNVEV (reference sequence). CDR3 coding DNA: TGTGCCAGCAGGACTGACAGACAGTATAATTCACCCCTCCACTTT. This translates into CASRTDRQYNSPLHF.

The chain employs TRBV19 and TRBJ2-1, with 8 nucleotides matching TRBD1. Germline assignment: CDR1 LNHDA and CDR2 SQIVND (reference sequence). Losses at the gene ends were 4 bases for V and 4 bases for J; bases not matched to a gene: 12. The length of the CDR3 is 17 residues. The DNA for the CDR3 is TGTGCCAGTAGTACCCACCAGGGGGCGATGGGGTACAATGAGCAGTTCTTC. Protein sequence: CASSTHQGAMGYNEQFF.

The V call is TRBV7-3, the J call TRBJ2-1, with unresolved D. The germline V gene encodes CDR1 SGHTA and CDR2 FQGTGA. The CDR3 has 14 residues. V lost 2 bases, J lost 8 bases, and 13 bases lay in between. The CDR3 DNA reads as TGTGCCAGCAGCTTAGACGGCCCCCTTGATGAGCAGTTCTTC. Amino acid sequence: CASSLDGPLDEQFF.

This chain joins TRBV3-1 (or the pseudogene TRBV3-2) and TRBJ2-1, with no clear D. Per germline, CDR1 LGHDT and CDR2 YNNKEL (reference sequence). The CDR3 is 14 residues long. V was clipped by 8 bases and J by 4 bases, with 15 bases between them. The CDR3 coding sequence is TGTGCCAGCGCGCGTACTGGTAGTTACAATGAGCAGTTCTTC. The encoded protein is CASARTGSYNEQFF.

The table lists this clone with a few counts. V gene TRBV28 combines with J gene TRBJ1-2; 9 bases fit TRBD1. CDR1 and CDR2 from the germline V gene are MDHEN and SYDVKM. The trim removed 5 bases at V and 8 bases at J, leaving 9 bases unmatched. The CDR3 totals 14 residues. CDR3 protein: CASSPLQGTGGYTF. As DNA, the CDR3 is TGTGCCAGCAGTCCACTCCAGGGGACAGGGGGCTACACCTTC.